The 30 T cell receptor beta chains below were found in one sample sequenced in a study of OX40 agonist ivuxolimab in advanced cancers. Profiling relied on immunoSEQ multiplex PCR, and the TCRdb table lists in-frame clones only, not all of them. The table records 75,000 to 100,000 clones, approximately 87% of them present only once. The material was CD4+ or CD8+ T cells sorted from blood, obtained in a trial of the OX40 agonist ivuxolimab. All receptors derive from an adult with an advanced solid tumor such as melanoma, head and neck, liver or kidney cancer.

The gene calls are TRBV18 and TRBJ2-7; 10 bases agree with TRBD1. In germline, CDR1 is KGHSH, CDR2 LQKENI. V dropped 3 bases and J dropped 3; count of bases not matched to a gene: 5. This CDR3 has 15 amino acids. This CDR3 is CASSPGTGAVYEQYF. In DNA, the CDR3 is TGTGCCAGCTCACCCGGGACAGGGGCGGTCTACGAGCAGTACTTC.

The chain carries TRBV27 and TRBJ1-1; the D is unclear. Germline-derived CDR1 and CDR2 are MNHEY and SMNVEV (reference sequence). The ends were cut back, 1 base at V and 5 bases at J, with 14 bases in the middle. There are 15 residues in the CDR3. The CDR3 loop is CASSLLSVGRTEAFF. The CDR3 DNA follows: TGTGCCAGCAGTTTATTATCCGTAGGGCGGACTGAAGCTTTCTTT.

The CDR3 protein is CASSYSKQFQETQYF. The CDR3 bases are TGTGCCAGCAGTTACTCGAAACAGTTCCAAGAGACCCAGTACTTC. The chain uses TRBV6-5 and TRBJ2-5, with D unresolved. V gave up 0 bases and J gave up 1 base, with 9 bases separating them. Germline values: CDR1 MNHEY, CDR2 SVGAGI. The CDR3 is 15 amino acids.

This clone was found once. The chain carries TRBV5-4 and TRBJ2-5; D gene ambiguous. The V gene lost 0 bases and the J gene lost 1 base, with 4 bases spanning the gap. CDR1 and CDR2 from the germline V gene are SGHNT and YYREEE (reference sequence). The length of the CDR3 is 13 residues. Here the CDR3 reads CASSLDTQETQYF. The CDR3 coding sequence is TGTGCCAGCAGCTTGGACACCCAAGAGACCCAGTACTTC.

The CDR3 coding sequence is TGTGCCAGCAGCCCCCGGGGCGGACAGACGGGGGGCTACACCTTC. It yields the protein CASSPRGGQTGGYTF. The gene calls are TRBV9 and TRBJ1-2, with D perhaps TRBD1 (6 bases). The V gene's germline CDR1 is SGDLS and CDR2 YYNGEE. The CDR3 is 15 residues long. V gave up 4 bases and J gave up 8 bases, with 21 bases separating them.

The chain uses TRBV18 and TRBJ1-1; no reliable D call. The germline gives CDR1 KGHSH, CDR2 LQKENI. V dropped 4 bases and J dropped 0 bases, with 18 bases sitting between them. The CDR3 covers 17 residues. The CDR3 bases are TGTGCCAGCTCACTCTGGGCGATCGGGCGATTGAACACTGAAGCTTTCTTT. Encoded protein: CASSLWAIGRLNTEAFF.

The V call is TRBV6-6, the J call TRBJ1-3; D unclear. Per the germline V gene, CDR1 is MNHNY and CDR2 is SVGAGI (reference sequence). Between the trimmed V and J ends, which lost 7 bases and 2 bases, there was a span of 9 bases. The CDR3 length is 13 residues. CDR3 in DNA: TGTGCCAGCACCCAACTTGCTGGAAACACCATATATTTT. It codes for CASTQLAGNTIYF.

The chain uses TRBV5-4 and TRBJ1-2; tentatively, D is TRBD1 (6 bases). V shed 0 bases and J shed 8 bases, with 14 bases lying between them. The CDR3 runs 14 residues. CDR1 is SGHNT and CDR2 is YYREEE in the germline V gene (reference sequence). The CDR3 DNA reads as TGTGCCAGCAGCTTGGCGATTGGGGGGCTGGGCTACACCTTC. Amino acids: CASSLAIGGLGYTF.

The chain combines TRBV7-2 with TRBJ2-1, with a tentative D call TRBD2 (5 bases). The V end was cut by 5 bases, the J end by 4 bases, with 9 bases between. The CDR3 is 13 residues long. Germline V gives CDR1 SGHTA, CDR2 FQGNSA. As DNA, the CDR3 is TGTGCCAGCAGCCCCCAGCGGTACAATGAGCAGTTCTTC. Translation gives CASSPQRYNEQFF.

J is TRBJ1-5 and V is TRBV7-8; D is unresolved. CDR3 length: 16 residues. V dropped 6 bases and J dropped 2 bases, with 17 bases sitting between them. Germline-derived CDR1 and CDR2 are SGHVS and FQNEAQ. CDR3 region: CASRLKAGIGNQPQHF. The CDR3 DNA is TGTGCCAGCAGACTTAAGGCGGGGATTGGCAATCAGCCCCAGCATTTT. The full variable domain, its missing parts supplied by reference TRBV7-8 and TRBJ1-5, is GAGVSQSPRYKVAKRGQDVALRCDPISGHVSLFWYQQALGQGPEFLTYFQNEAQLDKSGLPSDRFFAERPEGSVSTLKIQRTQQEDSAVYLCASRLKAGIGNQPQHFGDGTRLSIL.

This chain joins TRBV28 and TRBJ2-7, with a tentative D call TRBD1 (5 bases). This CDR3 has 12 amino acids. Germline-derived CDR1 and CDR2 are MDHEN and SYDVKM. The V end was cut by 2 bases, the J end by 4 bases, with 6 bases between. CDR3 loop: CASSLRGYEQYF. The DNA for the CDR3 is TGTGCCAGCAGTTTAAGGGGATACGAGCAGTACTTC.

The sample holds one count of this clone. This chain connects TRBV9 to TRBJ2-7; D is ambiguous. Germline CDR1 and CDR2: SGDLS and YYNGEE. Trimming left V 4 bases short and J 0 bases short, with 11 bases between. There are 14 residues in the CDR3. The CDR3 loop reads CASSPRTASYEQYF. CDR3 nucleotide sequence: TGTGCCAGCAGCCCCCGGACGGCCTCCTACGAGCAGTACTTC. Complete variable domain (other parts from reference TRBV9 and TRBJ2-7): DSGVTQTPKHLITATGQRVTLRCSPRSGDLSVYWYQQSLDQGLQFLIQYYNGEERAKGNILERFSAQQFPDLHSELNLSSLELGDSALYFCASSPRTASYEQYFGPGTRLTVT.

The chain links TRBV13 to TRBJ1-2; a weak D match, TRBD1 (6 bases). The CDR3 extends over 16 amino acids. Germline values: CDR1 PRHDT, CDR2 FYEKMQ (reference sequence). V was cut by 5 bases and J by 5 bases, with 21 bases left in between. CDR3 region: CASSPKTGIRVYGYTF. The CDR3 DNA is TGTGCCAGCAGCCCTAAAACAGGGATCCGGGTGTATGGCTACACCTTC.

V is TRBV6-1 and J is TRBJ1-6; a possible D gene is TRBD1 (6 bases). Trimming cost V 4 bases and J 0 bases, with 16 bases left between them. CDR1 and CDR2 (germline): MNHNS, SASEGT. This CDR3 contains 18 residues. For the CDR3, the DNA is TGTGCCAGCAGTGGTCGTCTGGACAGTAGCTCCTATAATTCACCCCTCCACTTT. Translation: CASSGRLDSSSYNSPLHF.

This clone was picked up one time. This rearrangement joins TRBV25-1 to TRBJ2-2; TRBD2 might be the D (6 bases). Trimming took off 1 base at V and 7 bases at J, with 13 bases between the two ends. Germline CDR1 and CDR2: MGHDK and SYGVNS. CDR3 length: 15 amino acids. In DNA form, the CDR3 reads TGTGCCAGCAGTGAATTGGTGATGGGGGGCGGGGAGCTGTTTTTT. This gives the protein CASSELVMGGGELFF.

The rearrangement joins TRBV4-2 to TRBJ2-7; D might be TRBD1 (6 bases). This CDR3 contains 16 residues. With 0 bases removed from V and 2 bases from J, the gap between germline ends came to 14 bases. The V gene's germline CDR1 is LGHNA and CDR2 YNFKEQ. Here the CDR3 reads CASSQETGTTTYEQYF. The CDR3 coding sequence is TGTGCCAGCAGCCAAGAGACAGGCACGACAACCTACGAGCAGTACTTC.

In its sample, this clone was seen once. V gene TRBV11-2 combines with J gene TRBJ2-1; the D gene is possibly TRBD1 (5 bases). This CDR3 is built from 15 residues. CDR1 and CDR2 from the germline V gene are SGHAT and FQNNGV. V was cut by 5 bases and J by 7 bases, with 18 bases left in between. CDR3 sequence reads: CASSPKSRQFNEQFF. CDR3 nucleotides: TGTGCCAGCAGCCCAAAATCTCGACAGTTTAATGAGCAGTTCTTC.

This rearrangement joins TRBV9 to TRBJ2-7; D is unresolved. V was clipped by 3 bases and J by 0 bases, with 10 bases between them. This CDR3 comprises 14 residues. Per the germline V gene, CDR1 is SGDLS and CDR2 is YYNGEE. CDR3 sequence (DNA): TGTGCCAGCAGCGAGACACCCAGCTCCTACGAGCAGTACTTC. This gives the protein CASSETPSSYEQYF.

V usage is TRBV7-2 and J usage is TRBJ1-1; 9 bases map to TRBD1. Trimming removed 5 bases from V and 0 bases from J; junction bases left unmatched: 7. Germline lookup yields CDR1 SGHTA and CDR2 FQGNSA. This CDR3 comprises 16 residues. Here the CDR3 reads CASSRTGAYMNTEAFF. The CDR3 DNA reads TGTGCCAGCAGCCGGACAGGGGCCTACATGAACACTGAAGCTTTCTTT.

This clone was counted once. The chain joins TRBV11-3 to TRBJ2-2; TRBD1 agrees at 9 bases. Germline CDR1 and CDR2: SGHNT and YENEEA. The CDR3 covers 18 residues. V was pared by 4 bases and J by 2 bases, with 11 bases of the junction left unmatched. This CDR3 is CASSSRKGDRANTGELFF. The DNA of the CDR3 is TGTGCCAGCAGCTCGCGAAAAGGGGACAGGGCTAACACCGGGGAGCTGTTTTTT.

CDR3 sequence reads: CASSYVQGRGYTF. Here the CDR3 DNA reads TGTGCCAGCTCCTACGTACAGGGGCGCGGCTACACCTTC. V is TRBV2 and J is TRBJ1-2; 7 nucleotides agree with TRBD1. CDR3 length: 13 residues. Germline lookup yields CDR1 SNHLY and CDR2 FYNNEI. J was trimmed by 8 bases and V by 8 bases; bases with no gene match: 11.

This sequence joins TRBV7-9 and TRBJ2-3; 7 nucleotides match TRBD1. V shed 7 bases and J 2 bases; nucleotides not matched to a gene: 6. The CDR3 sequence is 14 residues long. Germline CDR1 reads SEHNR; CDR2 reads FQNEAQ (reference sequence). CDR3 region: CASTRTGSTDTQYF. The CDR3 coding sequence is TGTGCCAGCACCCGGACAGGCTCCACAGATACGCAGTATTTT.

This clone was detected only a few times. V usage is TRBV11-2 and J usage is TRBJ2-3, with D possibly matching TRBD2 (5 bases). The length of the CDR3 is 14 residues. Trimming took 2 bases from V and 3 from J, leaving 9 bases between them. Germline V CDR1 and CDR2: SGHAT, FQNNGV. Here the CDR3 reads CASSLQLGTDTQYF. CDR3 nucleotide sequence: TGTGCCAGCAGCTTACAACTAGGGACAGATACGCAGTATTTT.

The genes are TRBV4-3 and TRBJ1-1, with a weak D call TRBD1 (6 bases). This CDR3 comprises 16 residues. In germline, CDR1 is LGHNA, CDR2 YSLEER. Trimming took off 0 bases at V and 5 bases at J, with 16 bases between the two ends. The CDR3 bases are TGCGCCAGCAGCCAAGAAAGCGACAGGTGGGGAACTGAAGCTTTCTTT. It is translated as CASSQESDRWGTEAFF.

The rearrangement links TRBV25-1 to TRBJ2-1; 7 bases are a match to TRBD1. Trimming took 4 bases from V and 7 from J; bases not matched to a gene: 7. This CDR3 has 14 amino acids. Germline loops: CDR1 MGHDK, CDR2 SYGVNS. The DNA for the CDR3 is TGTGCCAGCAGTGCGTGGGACAGCCGAAATGAGCAGTTCTTC. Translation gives CASSAWDSRNEQFF.

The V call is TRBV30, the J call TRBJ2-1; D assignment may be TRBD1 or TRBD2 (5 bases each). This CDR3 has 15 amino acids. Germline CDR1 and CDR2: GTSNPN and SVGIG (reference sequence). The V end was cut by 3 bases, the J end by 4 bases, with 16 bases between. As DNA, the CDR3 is TGTGCCTGGAGACCCTGGGGTGAGGGGTACAATGAGCAGTTCTTC. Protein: CAWRPWGEGYNEQFF.

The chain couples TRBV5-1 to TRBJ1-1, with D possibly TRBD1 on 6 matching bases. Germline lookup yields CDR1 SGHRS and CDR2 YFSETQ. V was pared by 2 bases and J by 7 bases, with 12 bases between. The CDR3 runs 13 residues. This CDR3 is CASSLTGTGEAFF. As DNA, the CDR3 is TGCGCCAGCAGCTTAACAGGGACGGGTGAAGCTTTCTTT.

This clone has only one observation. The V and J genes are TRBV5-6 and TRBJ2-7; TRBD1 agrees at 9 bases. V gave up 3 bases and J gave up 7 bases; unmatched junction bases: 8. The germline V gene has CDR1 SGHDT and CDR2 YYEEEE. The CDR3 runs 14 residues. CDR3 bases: TGTGCCAGCAGCTGGGGACAGGGACACGGTGAGCAGTACTTC. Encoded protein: CASSWGQGHGEQYF.

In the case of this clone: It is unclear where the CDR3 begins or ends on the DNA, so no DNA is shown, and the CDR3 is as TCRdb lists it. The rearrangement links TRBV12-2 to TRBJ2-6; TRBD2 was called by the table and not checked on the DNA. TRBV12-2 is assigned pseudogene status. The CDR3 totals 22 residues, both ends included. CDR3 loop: CASRLPPRGGLQVGSGANVLTF.

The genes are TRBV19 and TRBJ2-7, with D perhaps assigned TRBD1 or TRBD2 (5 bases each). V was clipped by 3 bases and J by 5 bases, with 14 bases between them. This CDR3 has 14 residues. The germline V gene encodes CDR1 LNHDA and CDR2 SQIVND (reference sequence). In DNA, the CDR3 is TGTGCCAGTAGTATCCTGGGACCTGCGCACGAGCAGTACTTC. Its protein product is CASSILGPAHEQYF.